One and the same sample provided the 15 T cell receptor beta chains below, sequenced in a study of blood T cell repertoires in COVID-19. Assay used: immunoSEQ multiplex PCR; TCRdb lists only in-frame clones, some missing. Altogether roughly 200,000 clones are present, 88% being singletons, with the ten largest covering under 3%. The source material was PBMCs or T cells enriched from blood (not recorded which). The origin of the receptors is a woman in her 30s who had recovered from COVID-19.

V gene TRBV15 combines with J gene TRBJ2-3, with D possibly being TRBD1 (6 bases). The CDR3 is made up of 15 amino acids. V shed 7 bases and J shed 4 bases, with 18 bases lying between them. CDR1 is LNHNV and CDR2 is YYDKDF in the germline V gene (reference sequence). CDR3 nucleotide sequence: TGTGCCACCAACCGGAAATTCACAGGGCCAGATACGCAGTATTTT. The encoded protein is CATNRKFTGPDTQYF.

The CDR3 sequence is CASSLGAGDGETQYF. The CDR3 nucleotides read TGTGCCAGCAGCTTAGGTGCCGGGGATGGGGAGACCCAGTACTTC. The chain has TRBV7-2 and TRBJ2-5; D possibly corresponds to TRBD2 (5 bases). CDR1 is SGHTA, CDR2 FQGNSA, per germline. Trimming pared 1 base from V and 5 bases from J, leaving 14 bases between. The CDR3 has 15 amino acids.

For the CDR3, the DNA is TGTGCCAGCAGTTTCACGGCGGGAGGAGGGGAAGGCTACACCTTC. It encodes CASSFTAGGGEGYTF. The rearrangement uses TRBV27 and TRBJ1-2; maybe TRBD1 (5 bases). The CDR3 is 15 amino acids. V was pared by 3 bases and J by 8 bases, with 19 bases between. Germline V gene sequence: CDR1 MNHEY, CDR2 SMNVEV (reference sequence).

The chain has TRBV3-1 (or the pseudogene TRBV3-2) and TRBJ2-5; 7 bases agree with TRBD2. CDR3 length: 15 amino acids. V dropped 6 bases and J dropped 1; count of bases not matched to a gene: 8. From germline, CDR1 is LGHDT and CDR2 YNNKEL (reference sequence). CDR3 amino acids: CASRDLLATQETQYF. In DNA, the CDR3 is TGTGCCAGCAGGGACCTACTAGCGACCCAAGAGACCCAGTACTTC.

The rearrangement uses TRBV6-5 and TRBJ1-1; D remains ambiguous. Looked up from germline, CDR1 is MNHEY and CDR2 is SVGAGI. The CDR3 covers 13 residues. The ends were cut back, 0 bases at V and 7 bases at J, with 9 bases in the middle. The DNA for the CDR3 is TGTGCCAGCAGTTACTCGACCGGGAATGAAGCTTTCTTT. Translating gives CASSYSTGNEAFF.

CDR3 in amino acids: CASSLQFHRGGEKLFF. CDR3 in DNA: TGTGCCAGCAGCCTTCAATTCCACCGAGGAGGTGAAAAACTGTTTTTT. The chain couples TRBV3-1 (or the pseudogene TRBV3-2) to TRBJ1-4, with D hard to call. CDR1 and CDR2 (germline): LGHDT, YNNKEL (reference sequence). Trimming removed 4 bases at V and 7 bases at J, with 19 bases between. There are 16 residues in the CDR3.

The count of this clone is one. The CDR3 sequence is CASSQGKSGTSGGTKQFF. In nucleotides, the CDR3 is TGCGCCAGCAGCCAGGGTAAATCGGGGACTAGCGGGGGGACCAAGCAGTTCTTC. V and J are TRBV4-3 and TRBJ2-1; 15 nucleotides match TRBD2. V lost 3 bases, J lost 11 bases, and 14 bases stayed unmatched. This CDR3 has 18 amino acids. CDR1 is LGHNA, CDR2 YSLEER, per germline.

The chain recombines TRBV5-4 with TRBJ1-1; no firm D call. With 3 bases removed from V and 3 bases from J, the gap between germline ends came to 9 bases. This CDR3 has 13 amino acids. In germline, CDR1 is SGHNT, CDR2 YYREEE (reference sequence). The CDR3 DNA reads TGTGCCAGCAGCTCCCTCCCCTACACTGAAGCTTTCTTT. Residues: CASSSLPYTEAFF.

This clone was seen only once. The chain carries TRBV7-2 and TRBJ2-1, with a possible D match to TRBD1 (5 bases). CDR3 size: 17 residues. Trimming left V 1 base short and J 8 bases short, with 21 bases between. Germline V gene data show CDR1 as SGHTA and CDR2 as FQGNSA. CDR3 bases: TGTGCCAGCAGCTTAGGTCCCCCAGGGTCACCCTGGGATGAGCAGTTCTTC. This codes for CASSLGPPGSPWDEQFF.

This rearrangement joins TRBV5-4 to TRBJ2-7, with 9 bases that match TRBD1. The V gene's germline CDR1 is SGHNT and CDR2 YYREEE (reference sequence). V shed 4 bases and J 1 base; nucleotides not matched to a gene: 3. This CDR3 has 14 amino acids. The chain's CDR3 is CASSVGQGSYEQYF. DNA for the CDR3: TGTGCCAGCAGCGTGGGACAGGGTTCCTACGAGCAGTACTTC.

In this sample, this clone turned up once. The chain uses TRBV7-3 and TRBJ1-1; a possible D gene is TRBD1 (5 bases). CDR1 and CDR2 from the germline V gene are SGHTA and FQGTGA. V was clipped by 5 bases and J by 0 bases, with 7 bases between them. This CDR3 region has 13 residues. The CDR3 sequence: CASSRQMNTEAFF. In nucleotides, the CDR3 is TGTGCCAGCAGCCGACAGATGAACACTGAAGCTTTCTTT.

In the case of this clone: A read error may account for a junction end that differs from germline. V gene TRBV7-7 combines with J gene TRBJ2-5, with 9 bases lining up with TRBD1. This CDR3 has 15 amino acids. Germline CDR1 and CDR2: SSHAT and FNYEAQ (reference sequence). The CDR3 DNA reads TGTGCTAGCAGCGCCTCCGGGACAGGGACGGAGACCCAGTACTTC. It translates to CASSASGTGTETQYF.

This chain uses TRBV14 with TRBJ2-1; TRBD2 matches 8 bases. The germline gives CDR1 SGHDN, CDR2 FVKESK. This CDR3 has 14 amino acids. V lost 1 base, J lost 5 bases, and 1 base stayed unmatched. This CDR3 is CASSQAGGDNEQFF. Here the CDR3 DNA reads TGTGCCAGCAGCCAAGCGGGGGGGGACAATGAGCAGTTCTTC.

V is TRBV21-1 and J is TRBJ1-4; TRBD1, the table's D call, was not compared with the DNA. TRBV21-1 corresponds to a pseudogene. The length of the CDR3 is 15 residues. In DNA form, the CDR3 reads TGTGCCAGCAGCAAAGTGGACAGTCCTAATGAAAAACTGTTTTTT. Translated: CASSKVDSPNEKLFF.

V is TRBV7-9 and J is TRBJ1-2; 10 bases line up with TRBD1. The CDR3 is 14 amino acids. V trimming: 4 bases; J trimming: 3 bases; junction bases outside the gene matches: 2. The germline V gene encodes CDR1 SEHNR and CDR2 FQNEAQ (reference sequence). This chain's CDR3 is CASSWGTGDYGYTF. As DNA, the CDR3 is TGTGCCAGCAGCTGGGGGACAGGGGACTATGGCTACACCTTC.